The 28 T cell receptor beta chains given below trace back to one sample, sequenced in a study of blood T cell repertoires in COVID-19. Profiled with immunoSEQ multiplex PCR; TCRdb holds only in-frame clones, not every one. The data contain some 220,000 clones, 88% of them singletons. Sequencing input: PBMCs or T cells enriched from blood (not recorded which). These receptors came from a woman in her 30s who had recovered from COVID-19.

Remarks on this clone: The DNA is left out, because the CDR3 cannot be placed on it with certainty; the CDR3 is given as TCRdb lists it. This chain links TRBV19 with TRBJ2-2; TRBD2 is the table's D call, not checked against the DNA. The CDR3 is 16 amino acids long, termini counted. CDR1 and CDR2 from the germline V gene are LNHDA and SQIVND (reference sequence). CDR3 loop: CASSPAGGFGAGELFF.

This rearrangement joins TRBV9 to TRBJ2-1; 7 bases line up with TRBD1. Germline values: CDR1 SGDLS, CDR2 YYNGEE. Unmatched junction bases numbered 4, after V lost 2 bases and J lost 2 bases. CDR3 length: 15 residues. The CDR3 reads CASSVLQGPYNEQFF. In nucleotides, the CDR3 is TGTGCCAGCAGCGTCTTACAGGGGCCCTACAATGAGCAGTTCTTC.

The genes are TRBV5-1 and TRBJ2-3; TRBD2 agrees at 10 bases. V was clipped by 4 bases and J by 5 bases; unmatched bases: 4. There are 14 residues in the CDR3. The germline V gene has CDR1 SGHRS and CDR2 YFSETQ. Written as DNA, the CDR3 is TGCGCCAGCAGCAGCGGGGGGGTGTTAGATACGCAGTATTTT. It is translated as CASSSGGVLDTQYF.

The V call is TRBV2, the J call TRBJ2-7, with TRBD2 identical over 12 bases. Germline V gene lookup returns CDR1 SNHLY and CDR2 FYNNEI. This CDR3 has 15 residues. J was trimmed by 3 bases and V by 6 bases; bases with no gene match: 6. In DNA, the CDR3 is TGTGCCAGCAGGAGAACTAGCGGGGGGCTCTACGAGCAGTACTTC. Translating it yields CASRRTSGGLYEQYF.

The V and J genes are TRBV7-6 and TRBJ2-7; 10 nucleotides agree with TRBD2. The CDR3 is 18 residues long. The V segment lost 1 base and the J segment 0 bases; nucleotides outside the gene matches: 9. The germline V gene encodes CDR1 SGHVS and CDR2 FNYEAQ. The CDR3 reads CASSLGTSGAASSYEQYF. CDR3 in DNA: TGTGCCAGCAGCTTAGGTACTAGCGGGGCCGCGAGCTCCTACGAGCAGTACTTC.

This chain joins TRBV11-1 and TRBJ2-3; tentative D call: TRBD2 (5 bases). The CDR3 runs 13 residues. The germline CDR1 and CDR2 sequences are SGHAT and FQDESV (reference sequence). V dropped 3 bases and J dropped 4 bases, with 8 bases sitting between them. CDR3 coding DNA: TGTGCCAGCAGCTTCGCGGGTGCAGATACGCAGTATTTT. Translated, it gives CASSFAGADTQYF.

The V call is TRBV5-6, the J call TRBJ2-2; D is unclear. Trimming removed 1 base from V and 4 bases from J, with 8 bases in between. There are 14 residues in the CDR3. Germline V gene sequence: CDR1 SGHDT, CDR2 YYEEEE. The chain's CDR3 is CASSLTAITGELFF. The DNA for the CDR3 is TGTGCCAGCAGCTTGACAGCCATCACCGGGGAGCTGTTTTTT.

This clone was recorded many times. The V call is TRBV4-3, the J call TRBJ1-1; the D gene is possibly TRBD1 (5 bases). V shed 4 bases and J shed 0 bases, with 9 bases lying between them. This CDR3 is 14 amino acids long. Germline assignment: CDR1 LGHNA and CDR2 YSLEER. CDR3 amino acids: CASSRMTVNTEAFF. In DNA, the CDR3 is TGCGCCAGCAGCCGTATGACAGTGAACACTGAAGCTTTCTTT.

This clone was picked up a small number of times. The gene calls are TRBV5-4 and TRBJ2-2; 9 bases are shared with TRBD2. This CDR3 comprises 16 residues. V dropped 0 bases and J dropped 7; count of bases not matched to a gene: 7. The V gene's germline CDR1 is SGHNT and CDR2 YYREEE (reference sequence). The CDR3 DNA reads TGTGCCAGCAGCTTGGAAGGCGGGGGGGCAGGCGGGGAGCTGTTTTTT. Translation gives CASSLEGGGAGGELFF.

In DNA form, the CDR3 reads TGTGCCAGCAGCACATCAGGGGCCCCTAACTATGGCTACACCTTC. This encodes CASSTSGAPNYGYTF. The genes are TRBV7-9 and TRBJ1-2; D possibly corresponds to TRBD1 (6 bases). V gave up 5 bases and J gave up 0 bases, with 13 bases separating them. Germline CDR1 SEHNR, CDR2 FQNEAQ (reference sequence). This CDR3 contains 15 residues.

This chain uses TRBV19 with TRBJ2-1, with 7 nucleotides matching TRBD1. Germline V lookup: CDR1 LNHDA, CDR2 SQIVND (reference sequence). V lost 7 bases to trimming and J lost 4 bases; unmatched junction nucleotides: 10. The CDR3 has 15 amino acids. The CDR3 nucleotides are TGTGCCAGTAAGCCAACAGGGGACCAGTACAATGAGCAGTTCTTC. Amino acids: CASKPTGDQYNEQFF.

This clone was seen just once. The rearrangement uses TRBV19 and TRBJ1-5, with no clear D. The length of the CDR3 is 19 residues. Germline V lookup: CDR1 LNHDA, CDR2 SQIVND (reference sequence). The V and J ends lost 5 bases and 0 bases respectively, with 23 bases between them. The CDR3 DNA is TGTGCCAGTAGTCCCCGTCGGCTTGCACAGCAGAATAGCAATCAGCCCCAGCATTTT. The encoded protein is CASSPRRLAQQNSNQPQHF.

V gene TRBV6-5 combines with J gene TRBJ1-1; 8 bases align to TRBD1. J was trimmed by 4 bases and V by 7 bases; bases with no gene match: 8. Germline assignment: CDR1 MNHEY and CDR2 SVGAGI. This CDR3 is built from 14 residues. The CDR3 here is CASKTHTGGTEAFF. The CDR3 nucleotides are TGTGCCAGCAAAACACATACAGGGGGCACTGAAGCTTTCTTT.

This sequence joins TRBV29-1 and TRBJ1-1, with a weak D call TRBD1 (5 bases). Trimming took off 7 bases at V and 0 bases at J, with 12 bases between the two ends. Germline CDR1 is SQVTM and CDR2 is ANQGSEA. The CDR3 consists of 13 residues. The CDR3 bases are TGCAGCGCCGTAGACAGTCTGAACACTGAAGCTTTCTTT. Encoded protein: CSAVDSLNTEAFF.

The DNA of the CDR3 is TGCGCCAGCAGCTTGGGGGCGGGGGGCACAGATACGCAGTATTTT. Its protein product is CASSLGAGGTDTQYF. This chain uses TRBV5-1 with TRBJ2-3; 7 nucleotides agree with TRBD2. The V gene's germline CDR1 is SGHRS and CDR2 YFSETQ. V lost 0 bases, J lost 1 base, and 2 bases stayed unmatched. This CDR3 region has 15 residues.

The J gene is TRBJ2-7, the V gene TRBV13; 12 bases are shared with TRBD2. CDR3 length: 15 residues. V shed 5 bases and J 6 bases; nucleotides not matched to a gene: 8. Germline CDR1 and CDR2: PRHDT and FYEKMQ (reference sequence). The CDR3 loop reads CASSPWTSGTREQYF. As DNA, the CDR3 is TGTGCCAGCAGCCCCTGGACTAGCGGGACACGCGAGCAGTACTTC. Using reference TRBV13 and TRBJ2-7 for the parts outside the CDR3, the full variable domain is AAGVIQSPRHLIKEKRETATLKCYPIPRHDTVYWYQQGPGQDPQFLISFYEKMQSDKGSIPDRFSAQQFSDYHSELNMSSLELGDSALYFCASSPWTSGTREQYFGPGTRLTVT.

This rearrangement joins TRBV6-5 to TRBJ1-1; 9 positions match TRBD1. CDR3 size: 15 residues. Per the germline V gene, CDR1 is MNHEY and CDR2 is SVGAGI. J lost 5 bases, V lost 6 bases, and 10 bases had no gene match. In nucleotides, the CDR3 is TGTGCCAGCAGCCTGTCCGGGACAGGGATGACTGAAGCTTTCTTT. Translation gives CASSLSGTGMTEAFF.

The chain combines TRBV13 with TRBJ2-7; 8 bases align to TRBD2. CDR3 length equals 15 residues. V shed 3 bases, J shed 4 bases, and the junction held 8 bases outside the gene matches. The germline V gene has CDR1 PRHDT and CDR2 FYEKMQ (reference sequence). The CDR3 here is CASSFRLASGYEQYF. CDR3 sequence (DNA): TGTGCCAGCAGCTTCCGACTAGCGTCGGGGTACGAGCAGTACTTC.

J is TRBJ2-3 and V is TRBV24-1; 12 nucleotides match TRBD2. The CDR3 is 18 residues long. Germline lookup yields CDR1 KGHDR and CDR2 SFDVKD. J was trimmed by 2 bases and V by 2 bases; bases with no gene match: 7. The CDR3 spells CATSDSQLAGGLTDTQYF. CDR3 nucleotides: TGTGCCACCAGTGATTCCCAACTAGCGGGGGGCCTCACAGATACGCAGTATTTT.

CDR3 bases: TGTGCCAGCAGCTTGGGGATAAGGAGCTCCTACGAGCAGTACTTC. The encoded protein is CASSLGIRSSYEQYF. The chain is built from TRBV5-4 and TRBJ2-7; D is uncertain. The germline V gene encodes CDR1 SGHNT and CDR2 YYREEE (reference sequence). V lost 0 bases, J lost 0 bases, and 10 bases lay in between. This CDR3 comprises 15 residues.

This chain joins TRBV3-1 (or the pseudogene TRBV3-2) and TRBJ1-5; no reliable D call. Germline values: CDR1 LGHDT, CDR2 YNNKEL (reference sequence). The germline V and J ends were trimmed by 0 bases and 2 bases, with 8 bases remaining between them. The CDR3 contains 15 residues. CDR3 sequence: CASSQDSFGNQPQHF. CDR3 nucleotides: TGTGCCAGCAGCCAAGACAGTTTCGGCAATCAGCCCCAGCATTTT.

V gene TRBV5-1 combines with J gene TRBJ2-5, with D perhaps TRBD2 (5 bases). The CDR3 length is 13 residues. Per the germline V gene, CDR1 is SGHRS and CDR2 is YFSETQ. V lost 5 bases to trimming and J lost 5 bases, with 13 bases between them. The CDR3 DNA is TGCGCCAGCAGACCTACTAGTTCGGAGACCCAGTACTTC. Protein sequence: CASRPTSSETQYF. Combining the CDR3 with reference TRBV5-1 and TRBJ2-5 gives the whole variable domain KAGVTQTPRYLIKTRGQQVTLSCSPISGHRSVSWYQQTPGQGLQFLFEYFSETQRNKGNFPGRFSGRQFSNSRSEMNVSTLELGDSALYLCASRPTSSETQYFGPGTRLLVL.

The J gene is TRBJ2-6, the V gene TRBV4-2; D might be TRBD2 (5 bases). Germline loops: CDR1 LGHNA, CDR2 YNFKEQ. V lost 2 bases and J 0 bases, leaving 5 bases between the germline ends. This CDR3 has 15 amino acids. CDR3 residues: CASSQTSSGANVLTF. Written as DNA, the CDR3 is TGTGCCAGCAGCCAAACTAGCTCTGGGGCCAACGTCCTGACTTTC.

V gene TRBV6-2 or TRBV6-3 combines with J gene TRBJ2-1, with a possible D match to TRBD2 (6 bases). Trimming removed 2 bases at V and 2 bases at J, with 10 bases between. The CDR3 consists of 15 residues. Germline loops: CDR1 MNHEY, CDR2 SVGEGT. The DNA of the CDR3 is TGTGCCAGCAGTTACGGGGGGTTCACCTACAATGAGCAGTTCTTC. Protein: CASSYGGFTYNEQFF.

The chain uses TRBV9 and TRBJ2-1; the match to TRBD2 covers 8 bases. The J segment lost 6 bases and the V segment lost 3 bases, leaving 8 bases of the junction unmatched. This CDR3 is built from 15 residues. CDR1 is SGDLS, CDR2 YYNGEE, per germline. The CDR3 DNA follows: TGTGCCAGCAGCGGAGACGGGACTAGTTTCAATGAGCAGTTCTTC. The encoded protein is CASSGDGTSFNEQFF.

This clone appeared once. V and J are TRBV29-1 and TRBJ1-1; tentative D call: TRBD1 (5 bases). The germline V and J ends were trimmed by 6 bases and 4 bases, with 12 bases remaining between them. The CDR3 has 12 residues. CDR1 is SQVTM and CDR2 is ANQGSEA in the germline V gene. The CDR3 nucleotides are TGCAGCGTGGCGACAGTCGGCACTGAAGCTTTCTTT. Translation gives CSVATVGTEAFF.

The gene calls are TRBV4-1 and TRBJ1-1, with no clear D. This CDR3 is built from 14 residues. V lost 0 bases, J lost 4 bases, and 9 bases lay in between. Germline CDR1 reads MGHRA; CDR2 reads YSYEKL. Here the CDR3 reads CASSQEGLLTEAFF. The CDR3 bases are TGCGCCAGCAGCCAAGAGGGCCTGCTCACTGAAGCTTTCTTT.

This clone has a handful of counts. The gene calls are TRBV15 and TRBJ2-3, with D possibly being TRBD2 (5 bases). CDR3 length equals 16 residues. CDR1 and CDR2 from the germline V gene are LNHNV and YYDKDF (reference sequence). V shed 3 bases and J shed 0 bases, with 13 bases lying between them. For the CDR3, the DNA is TGTGCCACCAGCAGGGCTGAGAGGAGGAGCACAGATACGCAGTATTTT. It yields the protein CATSRAERRSTDTQYF. The full variable domain, with the rest looked up from reference TRBV15 and TRBJ2-3, is DAMVIQNPRYQVTQFGKPVTLSCSQTLNHNVMYWYQQKSSQAPKLLFHYYDKDFNNEADTPDNFQSRRPNTSFCFLDIRSPGLGDTAMYLCATSRAERRSTDTQYFGPGTRLTVL.